Shown below are 21 T cell receptor beta chains from a single sample sequenced in a study of blood T cell repertoires in COVID-19. Repertoires were generated with immunoSEQ multiplex PCR, while TCRdb's copy carries only in-frame clones and drops some. The sample includes over 250,000 clones, over 75% seen only once; the top ten take 8% to 13%. Sample: peripheral blood. Receptor source: a woman aged 70-85 years with acute or convalescent COVID-19.

A few counts support this clone. This chain joins TRBV5-1 and TRBJ1-1; D not certain. The CDR3 has 14 amino acids. Germline V gives CDR1 SGHRS, CDR2 YFSETQ. V lost 1 base and J 1 base, leaving 8 bases between the germline ends. This chain's CDR3 is CASSLWEGNTEAFF. In nucleotides, the CDR3 is TGCGCCAGCAGCTTGTGGGAGGGGAACACTGAAGCTTTCTTT.

This chain's CDR3 is CASSLSSGVHNEQFF. CDR3 nucleotide sequence: TGTGCCAGCAGCTTATCTAGCGGGGTCCACAATGAGCAGTTCTTC. This rearrangement joins TRBV7-2 to TRBJ2-1, with 9 bases aligning to TRBD2. CDR3 length equals 15 residues. Germline CDR1 reads SGHTA; CDR2 reads FQGNSA. V was pared by 2 bases and J by 5 bases, with 4 bases of the junction left unmatched.

The chain couples TRBV11-1 to TRBJ1-1, with TRBD1 matching 11 bases. The length of the CDR3 is 14 residues. Unmatched junction bases numbered 4, after V lost 6 bases and J lost 4 bases. The germline V gene has CDR1 SGHAT and CDR2 FQDESV (reference sequence). CDR3 in amino acids: CASRTDRGPTEAFF. As DNA, the CDR3 is TGTGCCAGCAGGACGGACAGGGGGCCCACTGAAGCTTTCTTT.

The chain employs TRBV29-1 and TRBJ1-1; maybe TRBD1 (5 bases). The V and J ends lost 6 bases and 1 base respectively, with 12 bases between them. Germline lookup yields CDR1 SQVTM and CDR2 ANQGSEA. The CDR3 length is 13 residues. The CDR3 DNA sequence: TGCAGCGTCAACAGGTTCCAGAACACTGAAGCTTTCTTT. Protein: CSVNRFQNTEAFF. The full variable domain, completed using reference TRBV29-1 and TRBJ1-1, is SAVISQKPSRDICQRGTSLTIQCQVDSQVTMMFWYRQQPGQSLTLIATANQGSEATYESGFVIDKFPISRPNLTFSTLTVSNMSPEDSSIYLCSVNRFQNTEAFFGQGTRLTVV.

The CDR3, as DNA: TGTGCCAGCAACGAAGCCCCGGGGCCCCAGCATTTT. The encoded protein is CASNEAPGPQHF. The chain combines TRBV2 with TRBJ1-5, with D unclear. Germline CDR1 reads SNHLY; CDR2 reads FYNNEI. This CDR3 is 12 amino acids long. V lost 7 bases to trimming and J lost 9 bases, with 13 bases between them.

In regard to this clone: Different DNA sequences within this sample yield the same CDR3. The rearrangement links TRBV3-1 (or the pseudogene TRBV3-2) to TRBJ2-5, with TRBD2 identical over 8 bases. The junction had 4 bases not matched to a gene; V was cut back by 2 bases and J by 5 bases. Germline values: CDR1 LGHDT, CDR2 YNNKEL (reference sequence). CDR3 length: 14 amino acids. As DNA, the CDR3 is TGTGCCAGCAGCCAACGCGGGGGGAAGGAGACCCAGTACTTC. Translation: CASSQRGGKETQYF.

V and J are TRBV5-1 and TRBJ1-2, with D uncertain. Germline V gene data show CDR1 as SGHRS and CDR2 as YFSETQ. Trimming shortened V by 4 bases and J by 1 base, and 11 bases separated the two germline ends. The CDR3 loop spans 14 amino acids. CDR3 sequence reads: CASSPGTDNYGYTF. The CDR3 DNA reads as TGCGCCAGCAGCCCAGGCACCGATAACTATGGCTACACCTTC.

V usage is TRBV11-2 and J usage is TRBJ1-3; D remains ambiguous. From germline, CDR1 is SGHAT and CDR2 FQNNGV. Trimming took off 5 bases at V and 1 base at J, with 6 bases between the two ends. This CDR3 spans 13 amino acids. CDR3 sequence reads: CASSEQSGNTIYF. The CDR3 region has the DNA TGTGCCAGCAGCGAACAGTCTGGAAACACCATATATTTT.

Here the CDR3 reads CASSSYGTPNEQFF. The DNA for the CDR3 is TGTGCCAGCAGCAGTTATGGGACTCCCAATGAGCAGTTCTTC. V usage is TRBV3-1 (or the pseudogene TRBV3-2) and J usage is TRBJ2-1, with D possibly TRBD2 on 6 matching bases. From germline, CDR1 is LGHDT and CDR2 YNNKEL (reference sequence). The CDR3 runs to 14 residues. V shed 5 bases and J shed 6 bases, with 14 bases lying between them.

This clone appeared a few times. V is TRBV6-6 and J is TRBJ1-2, with D perhaps matching TRBD1 (6 bases). The CDR3 totals 14 residues. Germline CDR1 and CDR2: MNHNY and SVGAGI (reference sequence). V lost 2 bases and J lost 4, with 11 bases in between. CDR3 region: CASSYQKGVYGYTF. CDR3 coding DNA: TGTGCCAGCAGTTACCAGAAGGGGGTCTATGGCTACACCTTC.

This chain links TRBV3-1 (or the pseudogene TRBV3-2) with TRBJ1-2, with D possibly being TRBD1 (5 bases). V lost 1 base and J lost 8, with 20 bases in between. The CDR3 loop spans 16 amino acids. CDR1 is LGHDT and CDR2 is YNNKEL in the germline V gene (reference sequence). The CDR3 protein is CASSQGALAPWGGYTF. CDR3 sequence (DNA): TGTGCCAGCAGCCAAGGGGCGTTGGCGCCTTGGGGCGGCTACACCTTC.

The J gene is TRBJ2-7, the V gene TRBV6-1; the D gene is possibly TRBD1 (8 bases). With 10 bases removed from V and 2 bases from J, the gap between germline ends came to 21 bases. Germline CDR1 MNHNS, CDR2 SASEGT. CDR3 size: 15 residues. The CDR3 here is CATYRGGGSPYEQYF. The CDR3 region has the DNA TGTGCCACCTACAGGGGGGGCGGTTCTCCCTACGAGCAGTACTTC.

The V gene is TRBV4-2, the J gene TRBJ1-3; perhaps TRBD1 as D (6 bases). V was clipped by 3 bases and J by 8 bases, with 17 bases between them. CDR1 and CDR2 (germline): LGHNA, YNFKEQ. CDR3 length: 15 amino acids. CDR3 sequence: CASSQRTATGDTIYF. The DNA for the CDR3 is TGTGCCAGCAGCCAGAGGACAGCGACCGGCGACACCATATATTTT.

V usage is TRBV7-9 and J usage is TRBJ1-5; D remains ambiguous. V lost 3 bases, J lost 1 base, and 10 bases lay in between. The CDR3 sequence is 15 residues long. Per the germline V gene, CDR1 is SEHNR and CDR2 is FQNEAQ (reference sequence). The CDR3 nucleotides read TGTGCCAGCAGCTTCGGCGGAGCGAGCAATCAGCCCCAGCATTTT. This encodes CASSFGGASNQPQHF. The full variable domain, completed using reference TRBV7-9 and TRBJ1-5, is DTGVSQNPRHKITKRGQNVTFRCDPISEHNRLYWYRQTLGQGPEFLTYFQNEAQLEKSRLLSDRFSAERPKGSFSTLEIQRTEQGDSAMYLCASSFGGASNQPQHFGDGTRLSIL.

The chain couples TRBV24-1 to TRBJ1-4; TRBD1 agrees at 9 bases. Germline V gene data show CDR1 as KGHDR and CDR2 as SFDVKD. The CDR3 extends over 15 amino acids. After removal of 2 bases from V and 8 bases from J, the junction contained 5 bases not matched to a gene. CDR3 sequence: CATSDSGTGNEKLFF. The CDR3 nucleotides read TGTGCCACCAGTGATTCCGGGACAGGGAACGAAAAACTGTTTTTT.

V is TRBV5-5 and J is TRBJ2-6; D may be TRBD2 (5 bases). This CDR3 is 15 amino acids long. Deletions cut 5 bases from V and 0 bases from J, with 9 bases between. The germline V gene has CDR1 SGHKS and CDR2 YYEKEE (reference sequence). The CDR3 region is CASRRGDSGANVLTF. As DNA, the CDR3 is TGTGCCAGCAGACGGGGAGACTCTGGGGCCAACGTCCTGACTTTC.

This sequence joins TRBV6-2 or TRBV6-3 and TRBJ2-5; no reliable D call. V was cut by 3 bases and J by 5 bases, with 4 bases left in between. The CDR3 sequence is 11 residues long. Germline loops: CDR1 MNHEY, CDR2 SVGEGT. The CDR3 DNA is TGTGCCAGCAGTTATATGGAGACCCAGTACTTC. Residues: CASSYMETQYF.

A few counts support this clone. The chain has TRBV18 and TRBJ1-2, with TRBD1 matching over 7 bases. Germline V gene data show CDR1 as KGHSH and CDR2 as LQKENI. The CDR3 spans 14 residues. The V and J ends lost 2 bases and 8 bases, in that order; junction bases with no gene match: 8. Here the CDR3 reads CASSPYGQGVGYTF. DNA of the CDR3: TGTGCCAGCTCACCATACGGGCAGGGGGTCGGCTACACCTTC.

This clone turned up a few times. The rearrangement joins TRBV7-6 to TRBJ1-1; possible D gene TRBD1, 5 bases. CDR1 is SGHVS and CDR2 is FNYEAQ in the germline V gene. The CDR3 is 16 residues long. V was trimmed by 2 bases and J by 1 base, leaving 14 bases between them. As DNA, the CDR3 is TGTGCCAGCAGCTTACAGGGCCCTACAGGGAACACTGAAGCTTTCTTT. Residues: CASSLQGPTGNTEAFF.

V and J are TRBV18 and TRBJ2-2; unclear D gene. The germline CDR1 and CDR2 sequences are KGHSH and LQKENI. This CDR3 has 15 residues. V was cut by 3 bases and J by 0 bases, with 8 bases left in between. This CDR3 is CASSPRQTNTGELFF. The CDR3 nucleotides read TGTGCCAGCTCACCGAGGCAGACGAACACCGGGGAGCTGTTTTTT. The full variable domain, rest sourced from reference TRBV18 and TRBJ2-2, is NAGVMQNPRHLVRRRGQEARLRCSPMKGHSHVYWYRQLPEEGLKFMVYLQKENIIDESGMPKERFSAEFPKEGPSILRIQQVVRGDSAAYFCASSPRQTNTGELFFGEGSRLTVL.

The V gene is TRBV7-9, the J gene TRBJ2-3, with TRBD1 matching over 10 bases. This CDR3 contains 16 residues. V lost 1 base and J lost 5; bases outside the gene matches: 6. Germline loops: CDR1 SEHNR, CDR2 FQNEAQ (reference sequence). CDR3 sequence (DNA): TGTGCCAGCAGCTTAGTCGGGACAGGGGAGGAAGATACGCAGTATTTT. Its protein is CASSLVGTGEEDTQYF. Variable domain in full (rest from reference TRBV7-9 and TRBJ2-3): DTGVSQNPRHKITKRGQNVTFRCDPISEHNRLYWYRQTLGQGPEFLTYFQNEAQLEKSRLLSDRFSAERPKGSFSTLEIQRTEQGDSAMYLCASSLVGTGEEDTQYFGPGTRLTVL.